The rows below give T cell receptor beta chains drawn from one sample of a study of read filtering for tumor transcriptome and immune sequencing. TCRdb used MiXCR to reprocess the reads, holding one entry per CDR3 protein. The table records about 48,000 distinct CDR3 sequences, around 20% of them present only once. Material: a population of CD138-negative cells sorted from bone marrow. These receptors were taken from a donor at least 40 years old with multiple myeloma. The CDR3 runs from the conserved cysteine through the conserved F or W. A D gene is named only where the DNA matches it firmly.

V	J	D	CDR3
TRBV29-1	TRBJ2-1	NA	CSVARTPKNEQFF
TRBV20-1	TRBJ2-7	NA	CSARDPVGNEQYF
TRBV20-1	TRBJ1-2	TRBD1	CSAARTGGASNYGYTF
TRBV2	TRBJ1-1	TRBD1	CASTLGQGAPAFF
TRBV20-1	TRBJ2-3	NA	CSAHLQPSYTDTQYF
TRBV29-1	TRBJ2-1	TRBD2	CSGRTFLADSYNEQFF
TRBV12-3/TRBV12-4	TRBJ2-1	TRBD1	CASSQRQGVGYNEQFF
TRBV20-1	TRBJ2-5	TRBD1	CSARDDRVETQYF
TRBV20-1	TRBJ2-3	TRBD2	CSARVWRERLNTDTQYF
TRBV24-1	TRBJ2-1	NA	CATSGRINEQFF
TRBV19	TRBJ2-2	NA	CASVQEGGTGELFF
TRBV6-2/TRBV6-3	TRBJ1-5	NA	CASGLAGPKAQHF
TRBV6-1	TRBJ2-3	NA	CASSEAHGGSDTQYF
TRBV25-1	TRBJ2-1	TRBD1	CASLLPRVQGADNEQFF
TRBV20-1	TRBJ2-3	TRBD2	CSAIAFSGSPDTQYF
TRBV11-3	TRBJ2-1	TRBD2	CASSSGTSVYNEQFF
TRBV9	TRBJ1-2	TRBD1	CASSVGGQGYGYTF
TRBV7-3	TRBJ2-1	NA	CASSLGSEGFHEQFF
TRBV6-1	TRBJ1-5	NA	CASSGSTQPQHF
TRBV18	TRBJ1-5	NA	CASSPGSYNQPQHF
TRBV23-1	TRBJ2-2	TRBD2	CASSPPSGCDSGELFF
TRBV2	TRBJ1-5	NA	CASTRGGSGQPQHF
TRBV6-2/TRBV6-3	TRBJ1-2	NA	CATQVGASGYAF
TRBV20-1	TRBJ2-1	NA	CSALQGVEQFF
TRBV5-1	TRBJ1-2	NA	CASSLVSSSGSYYGYTF
TRBV19	TRBJ1-1	NA	CASSIGWTEAFF